Here is one T cell receptor beta chain with its context. The target of this receptor is not known. Base qualities are not provided; no much larger clone lies one nucleotide away. The sample originates from a study of neurological immune-mediated disorders (dated by TCRdb to between 2019 and 2020). Background on the whole study: Peripheral blood TCR-beta repertoires from HTLV-I-associated myelopathy (HAM/TSP) patients, multiple sclerosis patients and healthy controls were compared by UMI-based sequencing. Each longitudinal HAM/TSP and healthy donor was sampled at 3 time-points spaced at roughly 3-40 month intervals. The cohort comprised 68 subjects: 15 or so HAM/TSP patients, 35 or so multiple sclerosis patients and 20 healthy controls. Longitudinal samples, technical triplicates and paired sorted CD4+ and CD8+ T-cell subsets, alongside PBMC samples, were included among the 106 TCR-beta libraries.

Beyond this particular receptor, the publication reports: TCR clonal expansion was highest in HAM/TSP patients and lowest in MS patients, with MS patients falling below even healthy controls. Expanded clones from different subjects shared no identical CDR3 amino acid sequences, which suggests that TCR-beta repertoires were private in all groups.

cDNA synthesis used template-switch 5'RACE with a primer carrying a 10-nucleotide random unique molecular identifier tagging each TCR transcript. Every sequencing run yielded over 170 million TCR-beta sequences covering 15-18 subjects. Total RNA was extracted with the RNeasy kit. Using the KAPA Real-time Library Amplification kit, TCR-beta VDJ regions were amplified with primers for the TCR constant region and the 5'RACE anchor. A first PCR added sample indexes and Illumina adaptors, and a second PCR then raised library yield. After Ampure bead purification, the roughly 650 bp TCR product was size-selected on a 2% E-gel SizeSelection system. Before pooling, libraries had their quality checked on a Bioanalyzer, their concentration measured with Qubit, and their quantity determined with the Kapa Library Quantification kit. Paired-end 2 x 150 bp sequencing of the libraries was performed on an Illumina HiSeq 2500. To increase sequence diversity, about 23-32% phiX was spiked into each library pool. The source study handled its data this way. The UMI-based MiGEC pipeline processed quality-filtered reads and removed over 75% of raw TCR sequences during error correction. VDJ genes were aligned to IMGT germline references, and clonotypes were defined by unique CDR3 amino acid sequence plus V-J genes. Clonal expansion, Shannon diversity, and CDR3 relatedness (CalcPairwiseDistances, ClusterSamples) were evaluated with VDJtools, and phylogenetic trees were built with CLCbio workbench. Clones with at least 8 unique UMIs were defined as expanded, with this threshold being based on coefficient-of-variation modelling across technical triplicates. The public sequencing data were trimmed at Q25 with fastp and processed into clonotypes with MiXCR by TCRdb, which kept only in-frame beta chains. Each record represents a unique CDR3 protein, reported with the most common genes and DNA among its rows. It is TCRdb's table, rather than the study itself, that gives the V and J calls and clone size. The table for this sample lists approximately 89,000 distinct CDR3 sequences; less than 15% of them were counted only once. The ten most abundant clones make up 5% of the sample.

The CDR1 and CDR2 encoded by the germline V gene are SGDLS and YYNGEE. The CDR3 sequence holds 14 residues, the cysteine and phenylalanine included. The CDR3 DNA has 42 bases and is translated from base 1. The germline V end is reduced by 4 bases and the J end by 6 bases; junction bases left unmatched: 8. The label giving this sample's time point can be read as: longitudinal time-point 2. For the unsorted PBMC libraries, 2 million PBMCs were stored in RNAlater at -80 degrees C until RNA extraction and were used to generate the libraries. Peripheral blood was subjected to Ficoll-Hypaque density gradient centrifugation to isolate PBMCs, which were then cryopreserved in liquid nitrogen.

The sample taken for sequencing was PBMCs. The sequence is built from TRBV9 and TRBJ2-3; 7 central nucleotides agree with TRBD2. The receptor comes from a female donor with HTLV-1-associated myelopathy (HAM/TSP). The sequenced DNA: TGTGCCAGCAGCCCAGGTGGGAGGGAGGATACGCAGTATTTT. Protein translation: CASSPGGREDTQYF.